Following are 23 T cell receptor beta chains from one sample sequenced in a study of OX40 agonist ivuxolimab in advanced cancers. Produced via immunoSEQ multiplex PCR; TCRdb's table is partial and in-frame only. Of more than 80,000 clones listed, 80% to 90% are singletons. The sequences come from CD4+ or CD8+ T cells sorted from blood, collected in a trial of the OX40 agonist ivuxolimab. The receptors stem from an adult with an advanced solid tumor such as melanoma, head and neck, liver or kidney cancer.

The table lists this clone with a count of one. The CDR3 coding sequence is TGTGCCAGCAGCTTAGGCGGGGACTACGAGCAGTACTTC. Protein: CASSLGGDYEQYF. The J gene is TRBJ2-7, the V gene TRBV11-3, with D maybe TRBD2 (6 bases). Germline V gene lookup returns CDR1 SGHNT and CDR2 YENEEA. Trimming shortened V by 1 base and J by 3 bases, and 7 bases separated the two germline ends. This CDR3 is built from 13 residues.

This chain connects TRBV5-6 to TRBJ2-1; 9 nucleotides agree with TRBD1. Germline V gene sequence: CDR1 SGHDT, CDR2 YYEEEE. The CDR3 runs 14 residues. Unmatched junction bases numbered 1, after V lost 4 bases and J lost 2 bases. CDR3 residues: CASSRTGAYNEQFF. In DNA, the CDR3 is TGTGCCAGCAGCCGGACAGGGGCCTACAATGAGCAGTTCTTC.

CDR3 coding DNA: TGTGCCAGCAGCTTGGAACAGGGCAACACTGAAGCTTTCTTT. It yields the protein CASSLEQGNTEAFF. The chain links TRBV11-2 to TRBJ1-1, with D possibly matching TRBD1 (6 bases). CDR3 size: 14 residues. Trimming left V 3 bases short and J 2 bases short, with 10 bases between. CDR1 is SGHAT, CDR2 FQNNGV, per germline.

The V gene is TRBV7-8, the J gene TRBJ1-2; tentatively, D is TRBD1 (6 bases). V was shortened by 4 bases and J by 8 bases, with 17 bases between the two germline ends. The CDR3 runs to 14 residues. Germline loops: CDR1 SGHVS, CDR2 FQNEAQ. CDR3 region: CASSYWTDEGGYTF. Here the CDR3 DNA reads TGTGCCAGCAGCTATTGGACAGACGAGGGAGGCTACACCTTC.

The chain uses TRBV10-3 and TRBJ2-3; possible D gene TRBD1, 6 bases. Germline CDR1 reads ENHRY; CDR2 reads SYGVKD. The CDR3 has 15 residues. Deletions cut 5 bases from V and 1 base from J, with 13 bases between. CDR3 nucleotide sequence: TGTGCCATCAGTTCGCAGGGGATCGGCACAGATACGCAGTATTTT. Its translation: CAISSQGIGTDTQYF.

The CDR3 loop reads CSVVKTRPPFYEQYF. The CDR3 DNA is TGCAGCGTCGTAAAGACTAGGCCCCCCTTCTACGAGCAGTACTTC. The J gene is TRBJ2-7, the V gene TRBV29-1; a weak D match, TRBD2 (6 bases). The CDR3 spans 15 residues. Germline CDR1 and CDR2: SQVTM and ANQGSEA. V was pared by 6 bases and J by 3 bases, with 21 bases between.

V is TRBV4-1 and J is TRBJ1-4; no definite D call. CDR1 is MGHRA, CDR2 YSYEKL, per germline. The CDR3 covers 15 residues. Trimming took off 5 bases at V and 10 bases at J, with 20 bases between the two ends. The CDR3 region is CASSSVPSGPGKLFF. DNA of the CDR3: TGCGCCAGCAGCTCCGTCCCCTCAGGCCCGGGAAAACTGTTTTTT.

The chain is built from TRBV5-1 and TRBJ1-1; D unresolved. This CDR3 contains 14 residues. V was clipped by 2 bases and J by 1 base, with 9 bases between them. From germline, CDR1 is SGHRS and CDR2 YFSETQ. CDR3 coding DNA: TGCGCCAGCAGCTTCCGGGCTCCGAACACTGAAGCTTTCTTT. Its protein product is CASSFRAPNTEAFF. The variable domain in full, with the rest retrieved from reference TRBV5-1 and TRBJ1-1, is KAGVTQTPRYLIKTRGQQVTLSCSPISGHRSVSWYQQTPGQGLQFLFEYFSETQRNKGNFPGRFSGRQFSNSRSEMNVSTLELGDSALYLCASSFRAPNTEAFFGQGTRLTVV.

The chain is built from TRBV28 and TRBJ1-1; 8 bases are shared with TRBD1. The CDR3 is 13 amino acids. The junction had 6 bases not matched to a gene; V was cut back by 8 bases and J by 4 bases. Germline assignment: CDR1 MDHEN and CDR2 SYDVKM. Written as DNA, the CDR3 is TGTGCCAGCGGAAGACAGGGGCGCACTGAAGCTTTCTTT. It codes for CASGRQGRTEAFF.

V usage is TRBV5-1 and J usage is TRBJ2-5; D gene unclear. Germline assignment: CDR1 SGHRS and CDR2 YFSETQ. The V and J ends lost 0 bases and 3 bases respectively, with 9 bases between them. The CDR3 is 14 amino acids. The CDR3 nucleotides are TGCGCCAGCAGCTTGGCCAGAACTGAAGAGACCCAGTACTTC. It is translated as CASSLARTEETQYF.

The chain uses TRBV7-6 and TRBJ1-5, with 10 bases matching TRBD1. V was pared by 3 bases and J by 6 bases, with 5 bases of the junction left unmatched. Germline V CDR1 and CDR2: SGHVS, FNYEAQ. The CDR3 covers 15 residues. The chain's CDR3 is CASSLGTGVGQPQHF. In DNA, the CDR3 is TGTGCCAGCAGCTTGGGGACAGGGGTGGGTCAGCCCCAGCATTTT.

The gene calls are TRBV9 and TRBJ1-5, with TRBD1 as a possible D gene (5 bases). CDR3 length equals 13 residues. The germline CDR1 and CDR2 sequences are SGDLS and YYNGEE. The V end lost 3 bases, the J end lost 7 bases, and 11 bases lay between the germline ends. The CDR3 sequence is CASSAGPTQPQHF. For the CDR3, the DNA is TGTGCCAGCAGCGCGGGACCTACGCAGCCCCAGCATTTT.

The J gene is TRBJ1-3, the V gene TRBV18, with D tentatively TRBD1 (5 bases). The V end lost 0 bases, the J end lost 2 bases, and 11 bases lay between the germline ends. Germline values: CDR1 KGHSH, CDR2 LQKENI. The CDR3 length is 16 residues. The CDR3 region is CASSPPGLEAGNTIYF. The DNA of the CDR3 is TGTGCCAGCTCACCACCGGGGCTGGAAGCTGGAAACACCATATATTTT.

The gene calls are TRBV5-1 and TRBJ2-6, with D unresolved. V lost 1 base and J lost 4, with 12 bases in between. The CDR3 contains 16 residues. Germline V gene sequence: CDR1 SGHRS, CDR2 YFSETQ. In nucleotides, the CDR3 is TGCGCCAGCAGCTTGACACTATCTGGGGGGGCCAACGTCCTGACTTTC. This encodes CASSLTLSGGANVLTF.

The V and J genes are TRBV6-5 and TRBJ1-1; D perhaps matches TRBD1 (5 bases). The V end lost 6 bases, the J end lost 10 bases, and 18 bases lay between the germline ends. Looked up from germline, CDR1 is MNHEY and CDR2 is SVGAGI. The CDR3 is 13 amino acids. CDR3 bases: TGTGCCAGCAGCCTCGACAGCCGGGTAGGAGCTTTCTTT. Encoded protein: CASSLDSRVGAFF.

Details on this clone: The junction does not match germline at one end; this may be a read error. Other DNA sequences within the sample encode an identical CDR3. V and J are TRBV6-1 and TRBJ2-7, with 8 bases identical to TRBD2. This CDR3 has 14 amino acids. Germline V gene data show CDR1 as MNHNS and CDR2 as SASEGT. DNA of the CDR3: TGCGCCAGCAAGATTCTAGCGGGTCCCTACGAGCAGTACTTC. Translation gives CASKILAGPYEQYF.

The chain has TRBV7-9 and TRBJ2-1; weak D call: TRBD2 (6 bases). The ends were cut back, 7 bases at V and 6 bases at J, with 22 bases in the middle. Germline lookup yields CDR1 SEHNR and CDR2 FQNEAQ (reference sequence). This CDR3 region has 16 residues. The CDR3: CASTPYGGRLSNEQFF. The CDR3 DNA follows: TGTGCCAGCACCCCGTACGGGGGTCGGTTATCCAATGAGCAGTTCTTC.

The rearrangement uses TRBV10-2 and TRBJ2-7; a weak D match, TRBD1 (7 bases). Trimming took off 2 bases at V and 2 bases at J, with 10 bases between the two ends. Looked up from germline, CDR1 is WSHSY and CDR2 is SAAADI. The length of the CDR3 is 14 residues. The CDR3 bases are TGCGCCAGCAGTGAGCAGGGGGGTCCCTACGAGCAGTACTTC. It is translated as CASSEQGGPYEQYF.

This chain uses TRBV9 with TRBJ1-5; D perhaps matches TRBD1 (5 bases). The CDR3 sequence is 18 residues long. Germline-derived CDR1 and CDR2 are SGDLS and YYNGEE. Trimming removed 7 bases from V and 0 bases from J, with 23 bases in between. For the CDR3, the DNA is TGTGCCAGCCCGTCTGACTCGAAGGGAGGGGTTAGCAATCAGCCCCAGCATTTT. This gives the protein CASPSDSKGGVSNQPQHF.

The gene calls are TRBV29-1 and TRBJ2-3; D ambiguous. The V gene's germline CDR1 is SQVTM and CDR2 ANQGSEA. Trimming took off 3 bases at V and 0 bases at J, with 4 bases between the two ends. The CDR3 has 12 residues. CDR3: CSVDPSTDTQYF. CDR3 sequence (DNA): TGCAGCGTTGACCCTAGCACAGATACGCAGTATTTT.

In this sample, this clone turned up a few times. The genes are TRBV11-2 and TRBJ2-1; 7 bases are a match to TRBD1. This CDR3 is built from 16 residues. The junction had 12 bases not matched to a gene; V was cut back by 1 base and J by 9 bases. Germline loops: CDR1 SGHAT, CDR2 FQNNGV. The CDR3 DNA sequence: TGTGCCAGCAGCTTAGGTGTGGCAGGGGGTTCCGGTGAGCAGTTCTTC. Residues: CASSLGVAGGSGEQFF.

This sequence joins TRBV5-1 and TRBJ2-5, with 8 nucleotides matching TRBD1. V was pared by 5 bases and J by 5 bases, with 5 bases of the junction left unmatched. Germline V gene data show CDR1 as SGHRS and CDR2 as YFSETQ. CDR3 length: 13 amino acids. The DNA for the CDR3 is TGCGCCAGCAGTAAAGGACAGGGTGAGACCCAGTACTTC. This sequence encodes CASSKGQGETQYF.

V is TRBV6-6 and J is TRBJ2-5; weak D call: TRBD2 (7 bases). Deletions cut 6 bases from V and 7 bases from J, with 18 bases between. This CDR3 spans 14 amino acids. Germline V gene data show CDR1 as MNHNY and CDR2 as SVGAGI (reference sequence). CDR3 sequence reads: CASSSLGGVATQYF. CDR3 nucleotides: TGTGCCAGCAGCTCCCTAGGGGGGGTAGCGACCCAGTACTTC.